This note documents a single T cell receptor beta chain sequence. Its target is not known. This specimen comes from a study of OX40 agonist ivuxolimab in advanced cancers. Study context: The dose of intravenous ivuxolimab that patients received every 2 weeks ranged from 0.01 to 10 mg/kg. Patients with hepatocellular carcinoma, melanoma, renal cell or head and neck cancer made up the dose-escalation patients. Study results and limitations: Clonal expansion was seen in CD4+ and CD8+ blood T cells by week 6 at 0.1 to 3.0 mg/kg. Among the lowest levels of clonal expansion were found in partial responders at 0.1-3.0 mg/kg.

Germline assignment: CDR1 DFQATT and CDR2 SNEGSKA (reference sequence). V was clipped by 3 bases and J by 0 bases, with 0 bases between them. The CDR3 is made up of 11 amino acids. Libraries were prepared by immunoSEQ multiplex PCR; TCRdb keeps only in-frame clonotypes and omits some of them. The profile shows about 58,000 clones, about 88% of them singletons. The genes are TRBV20-1 and TRBJ2-1, with unresolved D. This sequence originates from an adult with an advanced solid tumor such as melanoma, head and neck, liver or kidney cancer. Sequencing used CD4+ or CD8+ T cells sorted from blood, obtained in a trial of the OX40 agonist ivuxolimab. The CDR3 reads CSASSYNEQFF. The CDR3 DNA sequence: TGCAGTGCTAGCTCCTACAATGAGCAGTTCTTC.